Below, 2 T cell receptor beta chains from the same sample are listed, as sequenced in a study of regulatory T cells in long-lasting Graves disease. Arm-PCR of CDR3 regions with iRepertoire HTBI primers generated TCR beta libraries. TCRdb reanalysed the multiplex PCR reads using MiXCR and keeps one entry per CDR3 protein. The table has hundreds of thousands of distinct CDR3 sequences, approximately 22% seen once. The sample's time point: persistent/refractory GD, antithyroid drugs over 5 years with positive TRAb. PBMC-extracted RNA yielded the TCR library. The specimen comprised peripheral blood mononuclear cells (PBMCs), sampled when the disease was refractory, from a patient treated with antithyroid drugs. All receptors come from a female donor with Graves disease.

This clonotype was observed at least ten times. The rearrangement links TRBV28 to TRBJ1-4; no clear D. This CDR3 contains 14 residues. V was pared by 2 bases and J by 2 bases, with 6 bases between. Germline V lookup: CDR1 MDHEN, CDR2 SYDVKM. The CDR3 protein is CASSLPWTNEKLFF. The CDR3, as DNA: TGTGCCAGCAGTTTACCGTGGACTAATGAAAAACTGTTTTTT.

This clonotype was observed a handful of times. The chain is built from TRBV7-9 and TRBJ2-7; 15 bases map to TRBD2. The CDR3 length is 17 residues. Germline V gene lookup returns CDR1 SEHNR and CDR2 FQNEAQ (reference sequence). Trimming removed 5 bases from V and 4 bases from J; junction bases left unmatched: 9. The CDR3 sequence: CASSTKRGLAGGYEQYF. The CDR3 nucleotides are TGTGCCAGCAGCACAAAAAGGGGACTAGCGGGAGGTTACGAGCAGTACTTC. Complete variable domain (other parts from reference TRBV7-9 and TRBJ2-7): DTGVSQNPRHKITKRGQNVTFRCDPISEHNRLYWYRQTLGQGPEFLTYFQNEAQLEKSRLLSDRFSAERPKGSFSTLEIQRTEQGDSAMYLCASSTKRGLAGGYEQYFGPGTRLTVT.